A selection of T cell receptor beta chains follows, all from one sample in a study of blood T cells in healthy people across ages. TCRdb independently ran MiXCR on the 5' RACE reads; one entry per CDR3 protein. The table shows 1.2 million to 1.5 million distinct CDR3 sequences, with approximately 59% occurring only once. Sequencing was carried out using blood. The receptors were gathered from a man in his late teens or twenties in good health. The CDR3 runs from the conserved cysteine through the conserved F or W. The D gene is left open where the match is weak. The size of a clone is reported for some rows only, either as once, few or many, or as a class for expanded clones.

clone size: -; J gene: TRBJ1-1; V gene: TRBV5-1; D gene: TRBD1; CDR3 protein: CASSRLGGTGGAEAFF; CDR3 DNA: TGCGCCAGCAGCAGGCTGGGCGGGACAGGTGGGGCTGAAGCTTTCTTT
clone size: once; J gene: TRBJ2-2; V gene: TRBV10-3; D gene: -; CDR3 protein: CAIGGGITGELFF; CDR3 DNA: TGTGCCATCGGAGGTGGCATCACCGGGGAGCTGTTTTTT
clone size: few; J gene: TRBJ2-7; V gene: TRBV27; D gene: -; CDR3 protein: CASILSGPYEQYF; CDR3 DNA: TGTGCCAGCATTTTATCCGGACCCTACGAGCAGTACTTC
clone size: -; J gene: TRBJ1-4; V gene: TRBV4-2; D gene: -; CDR3 protein: CASSPIGGLEKLFF; CDR3 DNA: TGTGCCAGCAGCCCCATTGGGGGGTTGGAAAAACTGTTTTTT
clone size: few; J gene: TRBJ1-2; V gene: TRBV9; D gene: -; CDR3 protein: CASSAGSNGYTF; CDR3 DNA: TGTGCCAGCAGCGCCGGGAGTAATGGCTACACCTTC
clone size: -; J gene: TRBJ2-3; V gene: TRBV14; D gene: TRBD1; CDR3 protein: CASSQAGTGTDTQYF; CDR3 DNA: TGTGCCAGCAGCCAAGCCGGGACAGGCACAGATACGCAGTATTTT
clone size: -; J gene: TRBJ2-1; V gene: TRBV7-2; D gene: -; CDR3 protein: CASSPMITVNEQFF; CDR3 DNA: TGTGCCAGCAGCCCCATGATTACGGTGAATGAGCAGTTCTTC
clone size: once; J gene: TRBJ2-7; V gene: TRBV7-8; D gene: -; CDR3 protein: CASSLGSQGVHEQYF; CDR3 DNA: TGTGCCAGCAGCTTGGGCTCGCAGGGTGTCCACGAGCAGTACTTC
clone size: -; J gene: TRBJ2-7; V gene: TRBV4-1; D gene: TRBD1; CDR3 protein: CASSQAWGQTGGEQYF; CDR3 DNA: TGCGCCAGCAGCCAAGCTTGGGGACAGACTGGGGGCGAGCAGTACTTC
clone size: -; J gene: TRBJ1-1; V gene: TRBV15; D gene: TRBD1; CDR3 protein: CATSRETGVNTEAFF; CDR3 DNA: TGTGCCACCAGCAGAGAGACAGGGGTGAACACTGAAGCTTTCTTT
clone size: -; J gene: TRBJ2-7; V gene: TRBV7-6; D gene: TRBD1; CDR3 protein: CASSSLGTGYEQYF; CDR3 DNA: TGTGCCAGCAGCTCCCTCGGGACAGGGTACGAGCAGTACTTC
clone size: -; J gene: TRBJ2-5; V gene: TRBV10-2; D gene: TRBD1; CDR3 protein: CASSAKGAGETQYF; CDR3 DNA: TGCGCCAGCAGTGCCAAGGGGGCGGGAGAGACCCAGTACTTC
clone size: few; J gene: TRBJ2-7; V gene: TRBV28; D gene: -; CDR3 protein: CASSLGGTEQYF; CDR3 DNA: TGTGCCAGCAGTTTAGGGGGAACCGAGCAGTACTTC
clone size: once; J gene: TRBJ2-2; V gene: TRBV7-9; D gene: -; CDR3 protein: CASSGSEGHNTGELFF; CDR3 DNA: TGTGCCAGCAGCGGGTCTGAGGGTCATAACACCGGGGAGCTGTTTTTT